This TCR delta chain was obtained from a study of γδ T cells in repeated Plasmodium falciparum infection (dated by TCRdb to the early 2020s). Turning to the overall study: The natural-infection arm enrolled Malian children exposed to intense seasonal malaria transmission, compared against age and gender matched Australian children. Roughly 5 malaria-naive U.S. adults underwent four controlled human malaria infections by bites from P. falciparum NF54-infected Anopheles stephensi mosquitoes over about 640 days. Controlled-infection subjects were sampled at baseline, immediately before selected infections, and 21 days after each infection. Malian gammadelta TCR repertoires were analysed cross-sectionally during no-transmission periods and longitudinally across acute febrile malaria episodes. In the study, the shaping of the human gammadelta T cell repertoire by repeated Plasmodium falciparum infection was examined using natural infection in Mali and controlled human malaria infection. Broader findings and caveats from the paper: Compared with Australian children, Malian children appeared to have Vdelta2-negative gammadelta TCR repertoires that were more clonally expanded, less diverse and less shared. In Vdelta2-negative, largely Vdelta1+, gammadelta TCR repertoires, repeated controlled infections appeared to drive waves of new clonotype selection. The Malian cohort came from a small rural village of predominantly one ethnic group, limiting generalizability. Analysis of inter-individual variability in gammadelta T cell responses was limited by the small size of the controlled-infection cohort. A highly stable polyclonal repertoire over time and infection, with many inter-individual overlapping TCRgamma sequences, was shown by Vgamma9/Vdelta2+ TCR repertoires.

For bulk TCR repertoire analysis, Vgamma9/Vdelta2+ and Vdelta2-negative gammadelta T cell populations were flow-sorted out of peripheral blood mononuclear cells. From cysteine to phenylalanine, the CDR3 is 21 amino acids long. The sequence is cut down to CDR3 DNA, 63 bases in frame from base 1. Sequences TSWWSYY (CDR1) and QGS (CDR2) are obtained from the germline V gene. Library prep was done by multiplex PCR. The data were produced on an Illumina MiSeq. From each sorted gammadelta T cell sample, both TCR gamma (TRG) and TCR delta (TRD) chains were sequenced. The authors' pipeline ran thus. The repertoire analyses drew on clonotype tree plots, the accumulated frequency of the top 20 clonotypes, and diversity index (DI) and D75 metrics. Clone calls in TCRdb were regenerated from the public reads with CATT, after which identical DNA sequences shared one row. TCRdb, not the original authors, processed these V and J calls. The sample yields 40,000 to 55,000 delta-chain clones; about 2% were counted once. The ten largest account for about 23% of the sample.

This clone was seen only a few times. Its antigen is unknown. This likely came from a read error, as a far larger clone is one base away. This sample includes further DNA sequences coding for the same CDR3. The sample comprised gamma-delta T cells from blood. TRDV1 is the V gene, and the J gene was not called; TRDD3 is the table's D call and was not checked against the DNA. The receptor comes from a pool of human donors (malaria-infected and uninfected, not separated). The nucleotides read TGTGCTCTTGGGAACTGGATTGGGAGGCTGGGGGAACCCCTATACACCGATAAACTCATCTTC. It specifies CALGNWIGRLGEPLYTDKLIF.